This T cell receptor beta chain was sequenced for a study of CD8+ T cells in alopecia areata. The study, taken as a whole, reports: Affected lesional scalp, above all in alopecia totalis/universalis, was more clonal than normal scalp.

The V gene lost 6 bases and the J gene lost 11 bases, with 19 bases spanning the gap. Germline V gene sequence: CDR1 SGHAT, CDR2 FQNNGV. The length of the CDR3 is 13 residues. Reverse transcribed after extraction, RNA yielded cDNA as the sequencing template. Profiled with immunoSEQ multiplex PCR; TCRdb holds only in-frame clones, not every one. The sample carries 140,000 to 150,000 clones, about 60% recorded once. About this clone itself: The target antigen is unknown.

The gene calls are TRBV11-2 and TRBJ2-5; D may correspond to TRBD1 or TRBD2 (5 bases each). The TCR was taken from a human donor with alopecia areata. The source was CD4+ T cells sorted from blood, collected at week 0. The CDR3 DNA reads TGTGCCAGCAGGGCTGTGGGGGACGTGGGACAGTACTTC. Translating gives CASRAVGDVGQYF.